The clone carrying this T cell receptor (beta chain) came up many times. One entry per CDR3 protein results from TCRdb running MiXCR on the RACE reads. This sample yields fewer than 300,000 distinct CDR3 sequences, of which more than 6.5% are seen a single time; 2.3% belongs to the top ten. This sample is part of a study of human T cells and chemical hapten exposure. Background on the study: The study sensitized with 2% DPC on a 2 cm by 2 cm patch of upper inner arm skin. Patients were given diphenylcyclopropenone on the scalp weekly across the approximately 25-week study.

Germline loops: CDR1 MNHEY, CDR2 SMNVEV (reference sequence). The CDR3 totals 13 residues. Trimming took off 6 bases at V and 8 bases at J, with 13 bases between the two ends. Time point noted: pre-sensitization, week 0. Described treatment: therapeutic diphenylcyclopropenone sensitization with weekly scalp DPC. Blood collection took place prior to placing each patch test. This TCR was sampled from a woman between 40 and 50 years old with alopecia areata. Some clones in this sample may be carry-over from other donors' samples. The sample consisted of whole blood, taken in connection with sensitization to the hapten diphenylcyclopropenone (DPC). V gene TRBV27 combines with J gene TRBJ1-4; D uncertain. CDR3 bases: TGTGCCAGCAGCGTTAGGGCGCGGGAAAAACTGTTTTTT. Translated: CASSVRAREKLFF.